These 4 T cell receptor beta chains originate from one sample sequenced in a study of blood T cell repertoires in COVID-19. Here immunoSEQ multiplex PCR was the method, and the copy in TCRdb shows in-frame clones only, minus some. The sample contains around 300,000 clones, 75% to 90% of which appear only once. Sequences were obtained from peripheral blood. All receptors come from a woman in her 70s with acute or convalescent COVID-19.

The rearrangement joins TRBV5-6 to TRBJ1-3; D gene uncertain. The germline gives CDR1 SGHDT, CDR2 YYEEEE. V shed 1 base and J shed 4 bases, with 6 bases lying between them. The CDR3 is 13 amino acids. The chain's CDR3 is CASSLYRGNTIYF. In DNA, the CDR3 is TGTGCCAGCAGCTTGTATCGGGGAAACACCATATATTTT.

The chain recombines TRBV7-2 with TRBJ2-1; 9 bases align to TRBD2. The CDR3 spans 14 residues. The germline CDR1 and CDR2 sequences are SGHTA and FQGNSA. Trimming took 3 bases from V and 9 from J; bases not matched to a gene: 6. CDR3 coding DNA: TGTGCCAGCAGCTTGGCGGGGGGGAAGGGTGAGCAGTTCTTC. Its translation is CASSLAGGKGEQFF.

V gene TRBV5-4 combines with J gene TRBJ1-3, with D uncertain. Trimming pared 3 bases from V and 3 bases from J, leaving 13 bases between. The germline V gene encodes CDR1 SGHNT and CDR2 YYREEE (reference sequence). The CDR3 consists of 15 residues. The CDR3 spells CASSSPKEGGNTIYF. The CDR3 region has the DNA TGTGCCAGCAGCTCGCCGAAGGAGGGTGGAAACACCATATATTTT.

This clone was seen repeatedly, ten times or more. The chain recombines TRBV6-5 with TRBJ2-3, with D maybe TRBD2 (6 bases). CDR1 MNHEY and CDR2 SVGAGI come from the germline V gene. The germline V and J ends were trimmed by 6 bases and 4 bases, with 14 bases remaining between them. The CDR3 spans 14 residues. This CDR3 reads CASSLNRGSDTQYF. DNA for the CDR3: TGTGCCAGCAGCTTGAACCGGGGGTCAGATACGCAGTATTTT.